This T cell receptor (beta chain) was obtained from a study of CD8 T cells in Susac syndrome. The CDR3 covers 13 residues. Trimming removed 6 bases at V and 3 bases at J, with 10 bases between. From germline, CDR1 is SEHNR and CDR2 FQNEAQ (reference sequence). The RNA input was roughly 0.45 to 1 ug, and it was reverse transcribed with random hexamers. TCR beta CDR3 was amplified by immunoSEQ multiplex PCR. This amplification extended across 54 Vbeta and 13 Jbeta segments. TCRdb re-derived calls from the immunoSEQ multiplex PCR reads in MiXCR, one entry per CDR3 protein. The table records under 25,000 distinct CDR3 sequences, 93% of them present only once. Healthy donors acted as controls, with matching for age and sex. Isolation of CD8+ and CD4+ T cells was performed negatively, whereas enrichment of TEMRA cells was done by FACS.

The sample consisted of CD8+ T cells from PBMCs. The receptor comes from a human donor in good health. This chain joins TRBV7-9 and TRBJ2-3; perhaps TRBD2 as D (5 bases). The CDR3 region has the DNA TGTGCCAGCAGAGCCGGGATTACAGATACGCAGTATTTT. It is translated as CASRAGITDTQYF.